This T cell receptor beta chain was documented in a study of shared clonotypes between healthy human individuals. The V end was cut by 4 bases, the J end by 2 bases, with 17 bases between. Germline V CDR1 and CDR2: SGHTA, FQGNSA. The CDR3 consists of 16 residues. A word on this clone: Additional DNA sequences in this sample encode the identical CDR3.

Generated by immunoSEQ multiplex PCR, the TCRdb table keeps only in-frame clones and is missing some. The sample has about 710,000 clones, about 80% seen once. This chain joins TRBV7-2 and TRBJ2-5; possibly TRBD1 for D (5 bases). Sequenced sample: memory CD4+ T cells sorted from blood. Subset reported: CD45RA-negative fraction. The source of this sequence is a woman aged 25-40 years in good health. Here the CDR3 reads CASSSLRGGRQETQYF. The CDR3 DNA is TGTGCCAGCAGCTCTTTAAGGGGCGGACGACAAGAGACCCAGTACTTC.